The clone carrying this T cell receptor (beta chain) came up many times. The data belong to a study of T-cell reconstitution after alpha-beta-depleted transplantation in children. Molecular barcoding with unique molecular identifiers was used for the TCRbeta library. MiXCR, run by TCRdb on the PCR reads, gives a single entry per CDR3 protein. Of roughly 76,000 distinct CDR3 sequences in the sample, about a tenth were seen once. This TCR derives from a boy aged 5 to 17 with acute myeloid leukemia, due to receive a stem cell transplant. This sample comprised PBMCs, obtained before TCRalphabeta/CD19-depleted stem cell transplant.

The CDR3 sequence is CASSQAQGPRKLFF. CDR3 nucleotide sequence: TGCGCCAGCAGCCAAGCACAGGGCCCCCGAAAACTGTTTTTT. V gene TRBV4-1 combines with J gene TRBJ1-4, with a possible D match to TRBD1 (6 bases). CDR1 MGHRA and CDR2 YSYEKL come from the germline V gene. V lost 1 base and J lost 10, with 13 bases in between. The CDR3 has 14 residues.